Presented here are 18 T cell receptor beta chains from one specimen sequenced in a study of patients and donors after allogeneic stem cell transplantation. In TCRdb, the RT-PCR reads were re-called with MiXCR into one record per CDR3 protein. The table records approximately 170,000 distinct CDR3 sequences, about 24% of them present only once. Material: blood, either unsorted or a sorted T cell fraction (not recorded which). The receptors were gathered from a human donor who was either an allogeneic HSCT recipient or a stem cell or donor lymphocyte infusion donor (not recorded which). It is not recorded whose cells these are; they may come from a transplant donor.

This sequence joins TRBV7-8 and TRBJ1-4, with unresolved D. CDR1 and CDR2 from the germline V gene are SGHVS and FQNEAQ. Trimming shortened V by 1 base and J by 4 bases, and 7 bases separated the two germline ends. This CDR3 has 14 residues. The CDR3 spells CASSLGGYNEKLFF. DNA of the CDR3: TGTGCCAGCAGCTTAGGTGGTTATAATGAAAAACTGTTTTTT.

The genes are TRBV28 and TRBJ1-1; D remains unclear. CDR3 size: 15 residues. V was trimmed by 4 bases and J by 0 bases, leaving 12 bases between them. From germline, CDR1 is MDHEN and CDR2 SYDVKM. As DNA, the CDR3 is TGTGCCAGCAGTTCCCTTTTCGCGGTGAACACTGAAGCTTTCTTT. It encodes CASSSLFAVNTEAFF.

The chain couples TRBV10-3 to TRBJ2-3, with 8 nucleotides matching TRBD2. Germline V gives CDR1 ENHRY, CDR2 SYGVKD. Losses at the gene ends were 6 bases for V and 4 bases for J; bases not matched to a gene: 9. This CDR3 contains 15 residues. DNA of the CDR3: TGTGCCATCAGAGAACCGGGACTAGATGCAGATACGCAGTATTTT. It codes for CAIREPGLDADTQYF.

The chain combines TRBV6-1 with TRBJ2-2; TRBD2 matches at 13 bases. V was clipped by 8 bases and J by 0 bases; unmatched bases: 6. Germline CDR1 reads MNHNS; CDR2 reads SASEGT. CDR3 length: 17 amino acids. CDR3 sequence (DNA): TGTGCCAGCTGTACGGGACTAGCGGGACCGAACACCGGGGAGCTGTTTTTT. This codes for CASCTGLAGPNTGELFF.

This clonotype was seen only a few times. The CDR3 DNA sequence: TGTGCCACCAGCGTTAACAGGCTGCCCTTGGACTATGGCTACACCTTC. This gives the protein CATSVNRLPLDYGYTF. The chain uses TRBV15 and TRBJ1-2; possible D gene TRBD1, 5 bases. The V and J ends lost 5 bases and 3 bases respectively, with 19 bases between them. The germline gives CDR1 LNHNV, CDR2 YYDKDF (reference sequence). This CDR3 is built from 16 residues.

This chain joins TRBV3-1 and TRBJ2-3; 10 bases agree with TRBD2. V was clipped by 0 bases and J by 8 bases; unmatched bases: 5. Germline CDR1 is LGHDT and CDR2 is YNNKEL (reference sequence). The CDR3 has 15 amino acids. The CDR3 DNA reads as TGTGCCAGCAGCCAAGATTCGCTAGCGGGGGCTACGCAGTATTTT. This translates into CASSQDSLAGATQYF.

This clonotype was counted between two and nine times. The chain employs TRBV12-3 or TRBV12-4 and TRBJ1-6; no firm D call. V shed 5 bases and J shed 13 bases, with 12 bases lying between them. The CDR3 is 12 amino acids. The CDR3 DNA follows: TGTGCCAGCAGTAACCGCACGTCGCCCCTCCACTTT. It specifies CASSNRTSPLHF.

This clonotype was counted between two and nine times. The chain combines TRBV20-1 with TRBJ1-6; 8 bases map to TRBD1. The ends lost 6 bases at V and 7 bases at J; junction bases unmatched: 11. Germline CDR1 reads DFQATT; CDR2 reads SNEGSKA (reference sequence). The CDR3 is made up of 15 amino acids. The CDR3 DNA sequence: TGCAGTGCCCGTCCTGGACAGGGTGGCAATTCACCCCTCCACTTT. Its protein is CSARPGQGGNSPLHF.

This clonotype has a single count. V usage is TRBV4-1 and J usage is TRBJ2-2; D unresolved. CDR3 size: 14 residues. Germline loops: CDR1 MGHRA, CDR2 YSYEKL. The ends were cut back, 1 base at V and 2 bases at J, with 5 bases in the middle. Here the CDR3 DNA reads TGCGCCAGCAGCCAAGGGCCTAACACCGGGGAGCTGTTTTTT. Its protein product is CASSQGPNTGELFF.

CDR3 sequence reads: CAIFSVNYGYTF. Here the CDR3 DNA reads TGTGCCATCTTCTCAGTGAACTATGGCTACACCTTC. This sequence joins TRBV10-3 and TRBJ1-2, with D unresolved. The germline CDR1 and CDR2 sequences are ENHRY and SYGVKD. V lost 8 bases and J 2 bases, leaving 9 bases between the germline ends. The CDR3 is 12 amino acids.

This clonotype came up a few times. The chain links TRBV6-5 to TRBJ1-1; D possibly corresponds to TRBD1 (5 bases). The length of the CDR3 is 14 residues. Looked up from germline, CDR1 is MNHEY and CDR2 is SVGAGI. Trimming pared 0 bases from V and 3 bases from J, leaving 8 bases between. The CDR3 protein is CASSYSGEHTEAFF. The CDR3 coding sequence is TGTGCCAGCAGTTACTCGGGGGAGCACACTGAAGCTTTCTTT.

Only a few counts were recorded for this clonotype. CDR3 protein: CASSLNTDSPLHF. The CDR3 DNA sequence: TGCGCCAGCAGCTTGAATACCGATTCACCCCTCCACTTT. The chain employs TRBV5-1 and TRBJ1-6; D is ambiguous. The CDR3 runs 13 residues. Trimming left V 1 base short and J 8 bases short, with 7 bases between. From germline, CDR1 is SGHRS and CDR2 YFSETQ. The whole variable domain, filled in from reference TRBV5-1 and TRBJ1-6, reads KAGVTQTPRYLIKTRGQQVTLSCSPISGHRSVSWYQQTPGQGLQFLFEYFSETQRNKGNFPGRFSGRQFSNSRSEMNVSTLELGDSALYLCASSLNTDSPLHFGNGTRLTVT.

This chain uses TRBV5-1 with TRBJ1-3; D not certain. Germline V gene data show CDR1 as SGHRS and CDR2 as YFSETQ. The CDR3 contains 14 residues. V was shortened by 2 bases and J by 3 bases, with 9 bases between the two germline ends. CDR3 coding DNA: TGCGCCAGCAGCTTCGGAGGGATTGGAAACACCATATATTTT. The encoded protein is CASSFGGIGNTIYF. Full variable domain (remainder filled in from reference TRBV5-1 and TRBJ1-3): KAGVTQTPRYLIKTRGQQVTLSCSPISGHRSVSWYQQTPGQGLQFLFEYFSETQRNKGNFPGRFSGRQFSNSRSEMNVSTLELGDSALYLCASSFGGIGNTIYFGEGSWLTVV.

The chain recombines TRBV5-1 with TRBJ2-7, with TRBD1 identical over 9 bases. V lost 4 bases and J lost 2; bases outside the gene matches: 10. There are 16 residues in the CDR3. Per the germline V gene, CDR1 is SGHRS and CDR2 is YFSETQ. CDR3 DNA: TGCGCCAGCAGCAGCCCTAGGACAGGGGAGGCCTACGAGCAGTACTTC. Translation: CASSSPRTGEAYEQYF.

The table lists this clonotype with a few counts. V is TRBV20-1 and J is TRBJ1-4; D remains ambiguous. The V end was cut by 3 bases, the J end by 8 bases, with 16 bases between. The length of the CDR3 is 14 residues. Per the germline V gene, CDR1 is DFQATT and CDR2 is SNEGSKA (reference sequence). The CDR3 DNA reads as TGCAGTGCTAGTCCAGGACTAAATTCCGAAAAACTGTTTTTT. Translated, it gives CSASPGLNSEKLFF.

This clonotype has at least ten counts. The chain couples TRBV5-1 to TRBJ1-4; 8 nucleotides agree with TRBD1. Germline V gene lookup returns CDR1 SGHRS and CDR2 YFSETQ. This CDR3 has 14 residues. The V gene end was trimmed by 7 bases and the J gene end by 8 bases; junction bases not matched to a gene: 10. The CDR3 DNA reads TGCGCCAGCCGACCCGGGACAGGATGGGAAAAACTGTTTTTT. It encodes CASRPGTGWEKLFF.

The chain joins TRBV3-1 to TRBJ2-1; weak D call: TRBD1 (6 bases). V lost 1 base and J 4 bases, leaving 11 bases between the germline ends. The CDR3 runs 15 residues. CDR1 and CDR2 (germline): LGHDT, YNNKEL (reference sequence). This chain's CDR3 is CASSQGQGFYNEQFF. The CDR3 coding sequence is TGTGCCAGCAGCCAAGGGCAGGGGTTTTACAATGAGCAGTTCTTC.

This clonotype occurred a few times. This chain links TRBV20-1 with TRBJ1-1; D gene unclear. This CDR3 has 13 residues. Trimming removed 3 bases at V and 3 bases at J, with 11 bases between. Germline V lookup: CDR1 DFQATT, CDR2 SNEGSKA (reference sequence). This chain's CDR3 is CSASGRVYTEAFF. CDR3 in DNA: TGCAGTGCTAGTGGACGGGTTTACACTGAAGCTTTCTTT.